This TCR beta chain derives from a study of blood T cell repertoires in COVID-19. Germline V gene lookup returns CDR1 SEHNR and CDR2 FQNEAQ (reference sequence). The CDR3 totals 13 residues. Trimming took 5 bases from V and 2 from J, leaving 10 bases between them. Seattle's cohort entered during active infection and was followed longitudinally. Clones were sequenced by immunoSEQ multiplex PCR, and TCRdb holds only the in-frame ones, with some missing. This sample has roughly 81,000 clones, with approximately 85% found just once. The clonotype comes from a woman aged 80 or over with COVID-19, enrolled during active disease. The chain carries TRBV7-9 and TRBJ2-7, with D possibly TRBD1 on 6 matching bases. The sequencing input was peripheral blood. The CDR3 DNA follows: TGTGCCAGCAGCCAGACAGGTACCTACGAGCAGTACTTC. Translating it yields CASSQTGTYEQYF.